Only a few counts were recorded for the clone carrying this TCR beta chain. What it recognizes is unknown. The data originate from a study of T-cell memory formation after mild COVID-19. Background on the study: Clustering of TCRs was largely donor specific.

The study, taken as a whole, reports: Certain responding clones were present in pre-infection memory, suggesting participation of cross-reactive memory.

TCRdb redid the calling of the 5' RACE reads with MiXCR, one entry per CDR3 protein. The data hold about 470,000 distinct CDR3 sequences, with around a quarter observed a single time. The origin of this receptor is an adult woman who had mild COVID-19 (a few samples of this study predate the infection). Cell type and time point are not known. Sequencing was done on a sample of PBMCs or a T cell subset sorted from them (not recorded which).

This chain's CDR3 is CATSGRDARGTDTQYF. The DNA for the CDR3 is TGTGCCACCAGTGGTCGAGACGCAAGAGGGACAGATACGCAGTATTTT. The chain recombines TRBV24-1 with TRBJ2-3; D may be TRBD2 (5 bases). V was pared by 5 bases and J by 3 bases, with 17 bases between. This CDR3 contains 16 residues. In germline, CDR1 is KGHDR, CDR2 SFDVKD.